The following is a T cell receptor beta chain sequence with its context. Patients in Seattle were enrolled during active infection, then followed longitudinally. The CDR3 length is 15 residues. Germline loops: CDR1 LNHDA, CDR2 SQIVND (reference sequence). V shed 2 bases and J shed 8 bases, with 15 bases lying between them. The assay was immunoSEQ multiplex PCR, and TCRdb's table has in-frame clones only and misses some. Of 300,000 to 350,000 clones listed, nearly 90% were seen once; the top ten hold around 0.96%. This record comes from a study of blood T cell repertoires in COVID-19. The sequencing sample was made of peripheral blood. This clonotype originated in a woman between 40 and 50 years old with COVID-19, enrolled during active disease. This chain joins TRBV19 and TRBJ1-4, with TRBD1 as a possible D gene (5 bases). This CDR3 reads CASSITGRVEEKLFF. CDR3 DNA sequence: TGTGCCAGTAGTATAACCGGCAGGGTGGAGGAAAAACTGTTTTTT.